The rows below give T cell receptor beta chains drawn from one sample of a study of T cells expressing NK-cell markers. TCRdb reprocessed the 5' RACE reads, with one entry per CDR3 protein and no DNA. Its table lists 440,000 or so distinct CDR3 sequences. Sequencing was done on a sample of blood T cells: a sorted CD56 or NKG2C T cell subset, CD4+ or CD8+ T cells, or bulk PBMC T cells (not recorded which). Receptor source: a woman aged 18-69 years in good health. Each CDR3 is given with its conserved first and last residue. Each record gives: J gene, V gene, CDR3 protein.

TRBJ2-1 | TRBV7-2 | CASSSTRGLAGYNEQFF
TRBJ2-7 | TRBV20-1 | CSAIASGLPYEQYF
TRBJ2-7 | TRBV29-1 | CSVEVSYEQYF
TRBJ2-3 | TRBV5-5 | CASSFPRETDTQYF
TRBJ2-5 | TRBV7-2 | CASSLALAGGRQETQYF
TRBJ1-5 | TRBV19 | CASSARTASNQPQHF
TRBJ2-3 | TRBV7-8 | CASSSPEGSTDTQYF
TRBJ1-1 | TRBV18 | CASSPFTGGYTEAFF
TRBJ2-7 | TRBV18 | CASSPWGSAYEQYF
TRBJ2-3 | TRBV29-1 | CSVEYPPGADTQYF
TRBJ1-5 | TRBV4-3 | CASSQDAGAGNQPQHF
TRBJ2-5 | TRBV20-1 | CSPRLAGRETQYF
TRBJ1-5 | TRBV2 | CASSEEGQTNQPQHF
TRBJ1-1 | TRBV5-4 | CASSEGGRNTEAFF
TRBJ2-1 | TRBV20-1 | CSATPGLANNEQFF
TRBJ1-2 | TRBV19 | CASSRQEEYGYTF
TRBJ1-3 | TRBV6-5 | CASSYTSGTGNSGNTIYF
TRBJ2-7 | TRBV20-1 | CSAQQDSYEQYF
TRBJ2-4 | TRBV6-1 | CASSLVGGPKNIQYF
TRBJ2-5 | TRBV4-3 | CASSTGLAGGQETQYF
TRBJ2-3 | TRBV7-2 | CASSFRLRASTDTQYF
TRBJ1-6 | TRBV11-2 | CASSFRPADNSPLHF
TRBJ2-1 | TRBV6-4 | CASSDSSGSPNEQFF
TRBJ1-4 | TRBV15 | CATSRDLSGRGNEKLFF
TRBJ2-7 | TRBV6-6 | CASSYESTYEQYF
TRBJ1-1 | TRBV12-3/TRBV12-4 | CASSLLRGSEAFF
TRBJ2-7 | TRBV3-1 | CASSLSGTKNEQYF
TRBJ2-5 | TRBV29-1 | CSVAAASETQYF
TRBJ2-1 | TRBV14 | CASSRRIRLAGEDEQFF
TRBJ2-6 | TRBV27 | CASSNAVHSGANVLTF
TRBJ2-3 | TRBV12-3/TRBV12-4 | CASSPPETDTQYF
TRBJ2-1 | TRBV6-1 | CASGNIGRNNEQFF
TRBJ2-2 | TRBV6-5 | CASSYSRATWDGELFF
TRBJ2-3 | TRBV5-8 | CASSDPRGLSTDTQYF
TRBJ2-1 | TRBV19 | CASGTGWYNEQFF
TRBJ1-1 | TRBV18 | CASSYLEGMKTEAFF
TRBJ2-7 | TRBV6-5 | CASSSRSGQGAYEQYF
TRBJ2-7 | TRBV20-1 | CSARDQESSYEQYF
TRBJ2-3 | TRBV6-1 | CASSRTPSTDTQYF
TRBJ2-1 | TRBV20-1 | CSARASGQSYNEQFF
TRBJ2-2 | TRBV24-1 | CATSDPRDRGNTGELFF
TRBJ2-7 | TRBV6-5 | CASSYFPGGASSYEQYF
TRBJ2-7 | TRBV12-3/TRBV12-4 | CASSFVGLTSYEQYF
TRBJ1-2 | TRBV15 | CATSETPSYGYTF
TRBJ2-4 | TRBV28 | CASSFPGWAKNIQYF
TRBJ2-1 | TRBV5-1 | CASSFGDSFNEQFF
TRBJ2-2 | TRBV5-4 | CASSASGTGELFF
TRBJ2-2 | TRBV20-1 | CSARAGTPPGELFF
TRBJ2-1 | TRBV11-3 | CASSLSGLSSYNEQFF
TRBJ2-2 | TRBV29-1 | CVGAGGMNGELFF
TRBJ1-2 | TRBV7-2 | CASSLAWSGGYTF
TRBJ1-5 | TRBV20-1 | CSARDRGPTGTQHF
TRBJ1-2 | TRBV20-1 | CSATDRNGGYTF
TRBJ1-2 | TRBV20-1 | CSATGTGYMSNYGYTF
TRBJ2-5 | TRBV20-1 | CSATGLVQETQYF